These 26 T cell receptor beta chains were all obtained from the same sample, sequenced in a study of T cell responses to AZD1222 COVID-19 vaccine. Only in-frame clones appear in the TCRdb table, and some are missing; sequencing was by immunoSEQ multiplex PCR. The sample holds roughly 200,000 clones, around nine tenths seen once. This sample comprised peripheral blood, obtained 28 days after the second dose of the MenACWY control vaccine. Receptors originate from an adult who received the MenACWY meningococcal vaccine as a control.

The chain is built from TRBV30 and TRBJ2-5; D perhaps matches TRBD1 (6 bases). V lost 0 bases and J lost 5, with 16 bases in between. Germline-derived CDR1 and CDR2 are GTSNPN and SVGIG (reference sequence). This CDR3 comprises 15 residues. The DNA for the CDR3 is TGTGCCTGGAGTGTATTAGCAGGGGCGTCGGAGACCCAGTACTTC. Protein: CAWSVLAGASETQYF.

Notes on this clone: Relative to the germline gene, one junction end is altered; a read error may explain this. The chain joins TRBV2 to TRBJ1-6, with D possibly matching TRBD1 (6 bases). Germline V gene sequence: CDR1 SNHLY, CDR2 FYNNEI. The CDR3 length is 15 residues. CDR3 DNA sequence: TGTGCCAGCAGCGAAGATGGACAGAAAAATTCACCCCTCCACTTT. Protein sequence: CASSEDGQKNSPLHF.

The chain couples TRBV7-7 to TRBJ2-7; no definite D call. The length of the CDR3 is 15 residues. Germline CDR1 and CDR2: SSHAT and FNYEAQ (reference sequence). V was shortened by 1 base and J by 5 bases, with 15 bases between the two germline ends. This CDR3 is CASSLDPDPKDEQYF. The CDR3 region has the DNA TGTGCCAGCAGCTTAGACCCGGACCCGAAGGACGAGCAGTACTTC. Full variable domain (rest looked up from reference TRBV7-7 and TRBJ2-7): GAGVSQSPRYKVTKRGQDVTLRCDPISSHATLYWYQQALGQGPEFLTYFNYEAQPDKSGLPSDRFSAERPEGSISTLTIQRTEQRDSAMYRCASSLDPDPKDEQYFGPGTRLTVT.

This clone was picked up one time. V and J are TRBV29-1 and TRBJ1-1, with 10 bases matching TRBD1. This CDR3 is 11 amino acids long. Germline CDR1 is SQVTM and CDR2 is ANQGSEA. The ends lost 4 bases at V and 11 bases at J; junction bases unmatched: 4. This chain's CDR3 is CSVGDRGGAFF. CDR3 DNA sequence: TGCAGCGTTGGGGACAGGGGAGGTGCTTTCTTT.

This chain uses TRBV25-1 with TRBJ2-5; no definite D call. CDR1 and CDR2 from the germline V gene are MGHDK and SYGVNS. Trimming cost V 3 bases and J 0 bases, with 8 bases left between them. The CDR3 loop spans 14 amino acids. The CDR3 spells CASSEGMYQETQYF. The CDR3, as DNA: TGTGCCAGCAGTGAGGGGATGTACCAAGAGACCCAGTACTTC.

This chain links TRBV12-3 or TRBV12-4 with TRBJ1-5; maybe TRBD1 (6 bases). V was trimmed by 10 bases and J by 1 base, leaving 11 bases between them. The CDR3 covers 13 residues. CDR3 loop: CATKGVSNQPQHF. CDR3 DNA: TGTGCCACAAAGGGGGTAAGCAATCAGCCCCAGCATTTT.

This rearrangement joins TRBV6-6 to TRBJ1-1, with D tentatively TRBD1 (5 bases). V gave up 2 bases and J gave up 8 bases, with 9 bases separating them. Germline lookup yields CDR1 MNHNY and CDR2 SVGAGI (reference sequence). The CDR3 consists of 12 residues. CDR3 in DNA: TGTGCCAGCAGTTACGGGCAGGGAGAAGCTTTCTTT. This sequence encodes CASSYGQGEAFF.

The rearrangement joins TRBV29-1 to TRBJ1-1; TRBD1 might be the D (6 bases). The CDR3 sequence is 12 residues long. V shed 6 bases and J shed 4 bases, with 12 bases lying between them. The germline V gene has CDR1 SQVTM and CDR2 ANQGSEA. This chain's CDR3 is CSVYREGTEAFF. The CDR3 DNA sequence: TGCAGCGTCTACAGGGAAGGCACTGAAGCTTTCTTT.

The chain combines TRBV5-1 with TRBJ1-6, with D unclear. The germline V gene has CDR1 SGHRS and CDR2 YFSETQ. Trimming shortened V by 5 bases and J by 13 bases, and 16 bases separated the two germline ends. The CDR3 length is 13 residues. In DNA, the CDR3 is TGCGCCAGCAGAACGGACCCCTGGGGTCCCCTCCACTTT. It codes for CASRTDPWGPLHF.

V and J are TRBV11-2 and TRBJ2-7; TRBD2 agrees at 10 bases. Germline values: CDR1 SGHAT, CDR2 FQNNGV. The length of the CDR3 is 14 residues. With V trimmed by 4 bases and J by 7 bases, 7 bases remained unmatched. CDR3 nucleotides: TGTGCCAGCAGCTCAGCGGGAGGGCCCGGAGAGCAGTACTTC. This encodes CASSSAGGPGEQYF.

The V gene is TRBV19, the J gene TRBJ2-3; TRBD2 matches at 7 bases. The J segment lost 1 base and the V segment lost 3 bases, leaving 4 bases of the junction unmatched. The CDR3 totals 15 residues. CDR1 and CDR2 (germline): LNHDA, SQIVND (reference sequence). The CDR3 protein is CASSMGGPRTDTQYF. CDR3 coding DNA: TGTGCCAGTAGTATGGGAGGGCCCCGCACAGATACGCAGTATTTT. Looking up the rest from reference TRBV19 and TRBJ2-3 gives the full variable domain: DGGITQSPKYLFRKEGQNVTLSCEQNLNHDAMYWYRQDPGQGLRLIYYSQIVNDFQKGDIAEGYSVSREKKESFPLTVTSAQKNPTAFYLCASSMGGPRTDTQYFGPGTRLTVL.

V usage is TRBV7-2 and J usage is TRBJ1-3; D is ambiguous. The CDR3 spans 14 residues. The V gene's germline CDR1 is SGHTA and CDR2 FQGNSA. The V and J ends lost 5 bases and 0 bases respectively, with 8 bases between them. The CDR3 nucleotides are TGTGCCAGCAGCCAAGTTCTCTCTGGAAACACCATATATTTT. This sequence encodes CASSQVLSGNTIYF.

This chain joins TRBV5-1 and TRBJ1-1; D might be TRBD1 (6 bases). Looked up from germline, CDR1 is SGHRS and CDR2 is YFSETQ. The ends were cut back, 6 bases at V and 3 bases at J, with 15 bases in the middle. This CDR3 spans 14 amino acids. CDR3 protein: CASTLGQIDTEAFF. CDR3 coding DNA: TGCGCCAGCACGCTTGGACAGATAGACACTGAAGCTTTCTTT.

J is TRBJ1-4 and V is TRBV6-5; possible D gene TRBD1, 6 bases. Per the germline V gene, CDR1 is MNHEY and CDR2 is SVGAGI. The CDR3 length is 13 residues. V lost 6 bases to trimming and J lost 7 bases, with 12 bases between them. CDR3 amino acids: CASRGGRGEKLFF. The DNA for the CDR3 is TGTGCCAGCAGGGGGGGGCGCGGTGAAAAACTGTTTTTT.

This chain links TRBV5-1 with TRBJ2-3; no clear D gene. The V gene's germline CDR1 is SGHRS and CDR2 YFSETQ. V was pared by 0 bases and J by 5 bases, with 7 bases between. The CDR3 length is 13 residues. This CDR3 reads CASSLALGDTQYF. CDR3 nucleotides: TGCGCCAGCAGCTTGGCCTTAGGAGATACGCAGTATTTT.

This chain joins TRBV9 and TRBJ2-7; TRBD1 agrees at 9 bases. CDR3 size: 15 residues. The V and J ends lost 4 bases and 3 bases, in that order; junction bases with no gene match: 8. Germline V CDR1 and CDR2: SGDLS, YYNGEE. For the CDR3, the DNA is TGTGCCAGCAGCCCGACACAGGGGGCAAGCTACGAGCAGTACTTC. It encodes CASSPTQGASYEQYF.

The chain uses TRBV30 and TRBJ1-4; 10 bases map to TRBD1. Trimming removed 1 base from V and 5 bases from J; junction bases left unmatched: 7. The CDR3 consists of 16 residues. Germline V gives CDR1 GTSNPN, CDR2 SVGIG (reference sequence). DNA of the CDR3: TGTGCCTGGAGTGCGTCGACAGGGGGCAAGAATGAAAAACTGTTTTTT. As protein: CAWSASTGGKNEKLFF.

The CDR3 coding sequence is TGTGCCAGCAGGGACTATTCCTATGGCTACACCTTC. The encoded protein is CASRDYSYGYTF. The V call is TRBV27, the J call TRBJ1-2; D unresolved. CDR3 length: 12 residues. The germline V and J ends were trimmed by 6 bases and 4 bases, with 9 bases remaining between them. From germline, CDR1 is MNHEY and CDR2 SMNVEV (reference sequence).

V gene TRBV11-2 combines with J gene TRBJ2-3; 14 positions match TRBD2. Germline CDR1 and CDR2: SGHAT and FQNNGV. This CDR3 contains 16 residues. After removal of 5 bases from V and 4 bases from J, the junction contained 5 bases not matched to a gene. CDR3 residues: CASSEPGLAGADTQYF. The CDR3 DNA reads TGTGCCAGCAGCGAACCGGGACTAGCGGGAGCAGATACGCAGTATTTT. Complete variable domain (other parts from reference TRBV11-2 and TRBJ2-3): EAGVAQSPRYKIIEKRQSVAFWCNPISGHATLYWYQQILGQGPKLLIQFQNNGVVDDSQLPKDRFSAERLKGVDSTLKIQPAKLEDSAVYLCASSEPGLAGADTQYFGPGTRLTVL.

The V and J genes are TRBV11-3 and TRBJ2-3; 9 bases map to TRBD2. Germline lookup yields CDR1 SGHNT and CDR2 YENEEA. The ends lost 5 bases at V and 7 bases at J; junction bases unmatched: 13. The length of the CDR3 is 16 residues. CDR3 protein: CASSPGAGGPGNTQYF. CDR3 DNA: TGTGCCAGCAGCCCTGGGGCGGGAGGGCCAGGGAATACGCAGTATTTT.

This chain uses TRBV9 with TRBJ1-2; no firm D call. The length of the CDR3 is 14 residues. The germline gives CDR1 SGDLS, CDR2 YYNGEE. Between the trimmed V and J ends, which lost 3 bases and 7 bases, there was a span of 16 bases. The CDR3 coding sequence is TGTGCCAGCAGCGATAACGGGGTTTTCGGTGGCTACACCTTC. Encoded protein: CASSDNGVFGGYTF.

CDR3 coding DNA: TGTGCCAGCAGCTTACCAGGCCTAGCGGGCACAAACACCGGGGAGCTGTTTTTT. Translating it yields CASSLPGLAGTNTGELFF. The V and J genes are TRBV7-2 and TRBJ2-2, with 8 bases aligning to TRBD2. This CDR3 has 18 residues. The junction had 10 bases not matched to a gene; V was cut back by 2 bases and J by 2 bases. Germline CDR1 reads SGHTA; CDR2 reads FQGNSA.

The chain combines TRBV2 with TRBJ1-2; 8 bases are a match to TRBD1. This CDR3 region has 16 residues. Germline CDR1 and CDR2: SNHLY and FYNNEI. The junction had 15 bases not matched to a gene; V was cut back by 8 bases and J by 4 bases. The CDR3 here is CASVIPGGGLLYGYTF. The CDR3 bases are TGTGCCAGCGTGATCCCAGGGGGCGGTCTTCTCTATGGCTACACCTTC.

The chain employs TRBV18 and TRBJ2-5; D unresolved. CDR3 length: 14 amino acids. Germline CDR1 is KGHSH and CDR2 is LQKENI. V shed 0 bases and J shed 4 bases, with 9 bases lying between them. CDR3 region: CASSPPAGAETQYF. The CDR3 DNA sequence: TGTGCCAGCTCACCACCAGCAGGAGCAGAGACCCAGTACTTC. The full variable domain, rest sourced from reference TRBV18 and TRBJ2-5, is NAGVMQNPRHLVRRRGQEARLRCSPMKGHSHVYWYRQLPEEGLKFMVYLQKENIIDESGMPKERFSAEFPKEGPSILRIQQVVRGDSAAYFCASSPPAGAETQYFGPGTRLLVL.

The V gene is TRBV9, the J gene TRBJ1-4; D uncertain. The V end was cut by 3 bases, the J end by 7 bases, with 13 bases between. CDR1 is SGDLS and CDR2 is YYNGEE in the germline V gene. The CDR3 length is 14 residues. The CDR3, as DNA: TGTGCCAGCAGCGCCCCAAACGAGGGTGAAAAACTGTTTTTT. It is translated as CASSAPNEGEKLFF. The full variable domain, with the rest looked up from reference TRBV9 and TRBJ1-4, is DSGVTQTPKHLITATGQRVTLRCSPRSGDLSVYWYQQSLDQGLQFLIQYYNGEERAKGNILERFSAQQFPDLHSELNLSSLELGDSALYFCASSAPNEGEKLFFGSGTQLSVL.

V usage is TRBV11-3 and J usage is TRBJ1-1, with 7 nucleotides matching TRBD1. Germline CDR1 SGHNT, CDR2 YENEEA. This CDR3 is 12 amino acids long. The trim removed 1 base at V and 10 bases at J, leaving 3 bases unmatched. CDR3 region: CASSLGQGGAFF. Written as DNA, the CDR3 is TGTGCCAGCAGCTTAGGGCAGGGGGGAGCTTTCTTT. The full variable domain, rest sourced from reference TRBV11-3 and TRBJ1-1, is EAGVVQSPRYKIIEKKQPVAFWCNPISGHNTLYWYLQNLGQGPELLIRYENEEAVDDSQLPKDRFSAERLKGVDSTLKIQPAELGDSAVYLCASSLGQGGAFFGQGTRLTVV.